The sequence of this TCR beta chain was determined in a study of cytomegalovirus exposure and HLA in healthy donors. Study information: Genetic ancestry analysis placed more than 80% of the 410 or so donors that were genotyped in the Caucasian-associated cluster. Study-wide points: According to an earlier analysis, most TCR beta V segments yielded productive rearrangements about 90% or about 30% of the time. It was reported that TCR beta sequences correctly inferred the HLA-A and HLA-B alleles for most subjects. Later genetic work tied a missense DCLRE1C variant to beta-chain V and J trimming.

Note on this clone: Its matching antigen is unknown.

V dropped 6 bases and J dropped 6 bases, with 12 bases sitting between them. The length of the CDR3 is 13 residues. CDR1 MNHNY and CDR2 SVGAGI come from the germline V gene (reference sequence). A multiplex PCR was run with 60 Vbeta primers and 13 Jbeta primers. This table comes from immunoSEQ multiplex PCR, and its TCRdb copy is limited to in-frame clones, with some not included. The table records 200,000 to 300,000 clones, 70% to 90% of them present only once. The sequencing sample was made of PBMCs. V gene TRBV6-6 combines with J gene TRBJ2-1; TRBD1 is a possible D gene (6 bases). This clonotype originated in a woman aged 40-49 years in good health and CMV-seropositive. CDR3 sequence: CASSPGQINEQFF. The CDR3, as DNA: TGTGCCAGCAGCCCAGGACAGATCAATGAGCAGTTCTTC.